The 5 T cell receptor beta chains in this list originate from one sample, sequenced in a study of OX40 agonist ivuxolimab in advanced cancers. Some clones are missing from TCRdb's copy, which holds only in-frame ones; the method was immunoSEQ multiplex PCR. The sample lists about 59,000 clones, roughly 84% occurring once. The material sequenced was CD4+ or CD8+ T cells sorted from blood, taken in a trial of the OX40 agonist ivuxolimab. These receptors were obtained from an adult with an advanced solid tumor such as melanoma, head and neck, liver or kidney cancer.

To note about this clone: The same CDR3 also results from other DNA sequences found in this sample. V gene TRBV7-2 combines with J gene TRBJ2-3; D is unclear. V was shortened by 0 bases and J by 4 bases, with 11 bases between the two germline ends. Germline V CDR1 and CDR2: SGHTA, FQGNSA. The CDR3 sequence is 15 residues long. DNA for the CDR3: TGTGCCAGCAGCTTAGCGCCCGGCTCACCAGATACGCAGTATTTT. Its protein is CASSLAPGSPDTQYF.

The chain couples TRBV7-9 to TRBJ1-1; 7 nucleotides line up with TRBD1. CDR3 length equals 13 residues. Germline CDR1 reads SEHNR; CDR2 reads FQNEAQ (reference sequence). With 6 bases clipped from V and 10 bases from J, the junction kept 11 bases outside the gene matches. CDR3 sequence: CASSSVGRGAAFF. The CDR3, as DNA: TGTGCCAGCAGTTCGGTGGGCAGGGGGGCAGCTTTCTTT. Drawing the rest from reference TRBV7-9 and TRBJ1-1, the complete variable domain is DTGVSQNPRHKITKRGQNVTFRCDPISEHNRLYWYRQTLGQGPEFLTYFQNEAQLEKSRLLSDRFSAERPKGSFSTLEIQRTEQGDSAMYLCASSSVGRGAAFFGQGTRLTVV.

The CDR3 loop reads CASSPSVSTGELFF. The CDR3 bases are TGTGCCAGCAGTCCTAGTGTTAGTACCGGGGAGCTGTTTTTT. This chain links TRBV2 with TRBJ2-2; D unclear. V shed 5 bases and J shed 5 bases, with 12 bases lying between them. The CDR3 runs 14 residues. In germline, CDR1 is SNHLY, CDR2 FYNNEI.

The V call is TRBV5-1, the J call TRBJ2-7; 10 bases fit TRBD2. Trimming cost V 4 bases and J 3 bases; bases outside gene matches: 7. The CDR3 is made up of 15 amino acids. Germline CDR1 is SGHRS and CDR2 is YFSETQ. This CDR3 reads CASSETSGISYEQYF. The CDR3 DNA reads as TGCGCCAGCAGCGAAACTAGCGGGATTAGCTACGAGCAGTACTTC.

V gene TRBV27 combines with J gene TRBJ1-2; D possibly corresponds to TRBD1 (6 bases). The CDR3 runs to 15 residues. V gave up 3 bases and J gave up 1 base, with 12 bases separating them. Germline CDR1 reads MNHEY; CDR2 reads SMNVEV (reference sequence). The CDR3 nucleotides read TGTGCCAGCAGTTTTGGAAGGGGGTATAACTATGGCTACACCTTC. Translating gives CASSFGRGYNYGYTF.